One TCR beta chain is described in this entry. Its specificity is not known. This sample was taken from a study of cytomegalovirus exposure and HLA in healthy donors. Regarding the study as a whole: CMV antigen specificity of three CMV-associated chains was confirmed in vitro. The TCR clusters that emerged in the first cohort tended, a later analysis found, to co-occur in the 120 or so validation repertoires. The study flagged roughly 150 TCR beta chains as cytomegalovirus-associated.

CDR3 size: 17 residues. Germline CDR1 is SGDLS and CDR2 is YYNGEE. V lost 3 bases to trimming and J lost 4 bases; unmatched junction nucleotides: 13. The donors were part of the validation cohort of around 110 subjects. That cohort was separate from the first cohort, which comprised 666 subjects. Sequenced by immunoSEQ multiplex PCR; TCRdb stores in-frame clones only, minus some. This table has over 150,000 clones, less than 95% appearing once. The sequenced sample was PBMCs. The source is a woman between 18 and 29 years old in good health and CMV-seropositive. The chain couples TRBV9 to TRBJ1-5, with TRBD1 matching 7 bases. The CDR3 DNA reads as TGTGCCAGCAGCGAAAAAAGACAGGGAATCCTAAATCAGCCCCAGCATTTT. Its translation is CASSEKRQGILNQPQHF.